The entry below describes one T cell receptor beta chain. The data were obtained in a study of blood T cell repertoires in COVID-19. Source study methods: Amplification from reference gene primers served as the basis for estimated nucleated cell counts. The method was immunoSEQ multiplex PCR; TCRdb's version includes in-frame clones alone and lacks a portion of them. Clonal size and the V and J genes are those of that table, whereas D and trimming came from the DNA. The sample yields some 200,000 clones, 75% to 95% seen once. Sequencing input: peripheral blood. This clonotype was obtained from a man over 45 with acute or convalescent COVID-19.

CDR3 DNA: TGTGCGACGGGGAGCGGGAGTGTGGAAGATACGCAGTATTTT. Translated: CATGSGSVEDTQYF. The V call is TRBV30, the J call TRBJ2-3; 8 bases fit TRBD2. Germline V CDR1 and CDR2: GTSNPN, SVGIG (reference sequence). This CDR3 is 14 amino acids long.